This passage covers 27 T cell receptor beta chains from one sample sequenced in a study of OX40 agonist ivuxolimab in advanced cancers. The protocol was immunoSEQ multiplex PCR, while the TCRdb copy is restricted to in-frame clones and leaves out a portion. The sample carries around 61,000 clones, approximately 80% recorded once. Sequencing used CD4+ or CD8+ T cells sorted from blood, obtained in a trial of the OX40 agonist ivuxolimab. The origin of the receptors is an adult with an advanced solid tumor such as melanoma, head and neck, liver or kidney cancer.

This rearrangement joins TRBV2 to TRBJ2-3; D is possibly TRBD2 (7 bases). Trimming stripped 7 bases from V and 4 bases from J, with 15 bases between. The CDR3 loop spans 14 amino acids. Germline CDR1 and CDR2: SNHLY and FYNNEI. As DNA, the CDR3 is TGTGCCAGCATGGGGGGGACAAGCGCAGATACGCAGTATTTT. As protein: CASMGGTSADTQYF.

This clone was recorded once. V usage is TRBV6-5 and J usage is TRBJ2-5; tentatively, D is TRBD1 or TRBD2 (5 bases each). This CDR3 spans 15 amino acids. Trimming removed 0 bases from V and 5 bases from J, with 13 bases in between. CDR1 is MNHEY and CDR2 is SVGAGI in the germline V gene. This chain's CDR3 is CASSYSIGGGETQYF. For the CDR3, the DNA is TGTGCCAGCAGTTACTCGATTGGGGGTGGGGAGACCCAGTACTTC.

This chain connects TRBV19 to TRBJ2-7, with 8 bases fitting TRBD2. This CDR3 spans 12 amino acids. Trimming at V came to 9 bases and at J to 2 bases, leaving 3 bases not matched to a gene. Germline V lookup: CDR1 LNHDA, CDR2 SQIVND (reference sequence). CDR3 sequence (DNA): TGTGCCAGCGGGGGGGGCCCCTACGAGCAGTACTTC. Translated: CASGGGPYEQYF.

This sequence joins TRBV19 and TRBJ2-3, with D possibly matching TRBD1 (6 bases). Germline V gene lookup returns CDR1 LNHDA and CDR2 SQIVND (reference sequence). The CDR3 runs 16 residues. Between the trimmed V and J ends, which lost 6 bases and 4 bases, there was a span of 20 bases. DNA of the CDR3: TGTGCCAGTAGCCTACCGGACCTGGGGGCGGCAGATACGCAGTATTTT. Its translation: CASSLPDLGAADTQYF.

The chain has TRBV7-9 and TRBJ2-3; TRBD2 matches at 7 bases. Germline trimming cut 2 bases from V and 2 bases from J; bases unmatched to any gene: 1. CDR1 SEHNR and CDR2 FQNEAQ come from the germline V gene (reference sequence). The CDR3 loop spans 14 amino acids. CDR3 region: CASSLRDYTDTQYF. CDR3 coding DNA: TGTGCCAGCAGCTTACGGGACTACACAGATACGCAGTATTTT.

This clone has only one observation. The gene calls are TRBV4-2 and TRBJ1-2, with D perhaps matching TRBD1 (6 bases). CDR3 size: 14 residues. V was trimmed by 1 base and J by 4 bases, leaving 10 bases between them. Looked up from germline, CDR1 is LGHNA and CDR2 is YNFKEQ. CDR3 amino acids: CASSQARDTYGYTF. The CDR3 DNA reads TGTGCCAGCAGCCAAGCCCGGGACACCTATGGCTACACCTTC.

This clone was seen more than once but under ten times. V and J are TRBV30 and TRBJ2-1; tentatively, D is TRBD2 (6 bases). Between the trimmed V and J ends, which lost 0 bases and 2 bases, there was a span of 11 bases. CDR1 and CDR2 from the germline V gene are GTSNPN and SVGIG (reference sequence). CDR3 length: 15 residues. The CDR3 DNA sequence: TGTGCCTGGAGTGTTCGGGGGAGTACCTACAATGAGCAGTTCTTC. Translation: CAWSVRGSTYNEQFF.

J is TRBJ2-7 and V is TRBV4-1; TRBD2 might be the D (6 bases). The CDR3 is 14 amino acids. Trimming removed 1 base at V and 4 bases at J, with 11 bases between. Germline CDR1 reads MGHRA; CDR2 reads YSYEKL. DNA for the CDR3: TGCGCCAGCAGCCAAGTCCTCGGGGGATACGAGCAGTACTTC. It codes for CASSQVLGGYEQYF.

The chain is built from TRBV5-1 and TRBJ1-1, with D tentatively TRBD1 (5 bases). The CDR3 covers 14 residues. The ends were cut back, 0 bases at V and 3 bases at J, with 9 bases in the middle. From germline, CDR1 is SGHRS and CDR2 YFSETQ. The CDR3, as DNA: TGCGCCAGCAGCTTGGACAGGATTCACACTGAAGCTTTCTTT. Encoded protein: CASSLDRIHTEAFF.

This clone was detected a few times. The chain couples TRBV15 to TRBJ1-6; D is perhaps TRBD1 (5 bases). The ends were cut back, 5 bases at V and 8 bases at J, with 19 bases in the middle. This CDR3 has 16 residues. The V gene's germline CDR1 is LNHNV and CDR2 YYDKDF (reference sequence). CDR3 sequence reads: CATSFNGASGYSPLHF. CDR3 in DNA: TGTGCCACCAGCTTCAACGGGGCCTCCGGGTATTCACCCCTCCACTTT.

The chain uses TRBV19 and TRBJ2-2; 15 bases line up with TRBD2. The V gene end was trimmed by 1 base and the J gene end by 0 bases; junction bases not matched to a gene: 6. The CDR3 covers 20 residues. The germline V gene has CDR1 LNHDA and CDR2 SQIVND (reference sequence). The CDR3 region has the DNA TGTGCCAGTAGTATAGTGGGACTAGCGGGGGGTTTCGCGAACACCGGGGAGCTGTTTTTT. Protein: CASSIVGLAGGFANTGELFF.

This sequence joins TRBV29-1 and TRBJ1-2; 12 nucleotides match TRBD1. From germline, CDR1 is SQVTM and CDR2 ANQGSEA. The CDR3 is 14 residues long. With V trimmed by 0 bases and J by 8 bases, 4 bases remained unmatched. The CDR3 reads CSVEEGDRGPGYTF. DNA of the CDR3: TGCAGCGTTGAAGAGGGGGACAGGGGGCCAGGCTACACCTTC.

The chain couples TRBV6-1 to TRBJ2-6; D ambiguous. Trimming removed 8 bases from V and 3 bases from J, with 14 bases in between. CDR1 and CDR2 from the germline V gene are MNHNS and SASEGT. The CDR3 runs to 15 residues. The CDR3 DNA follows: TGTGCCAGCGGAGACTTGGTGGGTGGGGCCAACGTCCTGACTTTC. This codes for CASGDLVGGANVLTF.

This clone was counted between two and nine times. Additional DNA sequences in this sample encode the identical CDR3. The genes are TRBV5-1 and TRBJ1-2, with D unresolved. The CDR3 has 14 amino acids. Germline assignment: CDR1 SGHRS and CDR2 YFSETQ. Trimming pared 0 bases from V and 1 base from J, leaving 7 bases between. The CDR3 sequence is CASSLESVNYGYTF. As DNA, the CDR3 is TGCGCCAGCAGCTTGGAATCGGTTAACTATGGCTACACCTTC.

The chain employs TRBV2 and TRBJ2-7; D is possibly TRBD2 (5 bases). The CDR3 consists of 15 residues. V was pared by 4 bases and J by 4 bases, with 17 bases between. CDR1 and CDR2 (germline): SNHLY, FYNNEI. DNA for the CDR3: TGTGCCAGCAGTGGGAGAGGTGTGGTAGCGTACGAGCAGTACTTC. It translates to CASSGRGVVAYEQYF. The whole variable domain, remainder taken from reference TRBV2 and TRBJ2-7, is EPEVTQTPSHQVTQMGQEVILRCVPISNHLYFYWYRQILGQKVEFLVSFYNNEISEKSEIFDDQFSVERPDGSNFTLKIRSTKLEDSAMYFCASSGRGVVAYEQYFGPGTRLTVT.

This clone was seen only once. J is TRBJ1-2 and V is TRBV5-4; a weak D match, TRBD1 (5 bases). The CDR3 has 14 amino acids. V gave up 3 bases and J gave up 7 bases, with 16 bases separating them. Germline V gives CDR1 SGHNT, CDR2 YYREEE (reference sequence). The CDR3 loop reads CASSSRQWGIGYTF. CDR3 in DNA: TGTGCCAGCAGCTCCAGACAGTGGGGAATTGGCTACACCTTC.

The chain couples TRBV9 to TRBJ1-2; D might be TRBD1 (5 bases). V gave up 0 bases and J gave up 2 bases, with 17 bases separating them. The CDR3 sequence is 17 residues long. Germline values: CDR1 SGDLS, CDR2 YYNGEE. The CDR3 DNA sequence: TGTGCCAGCAGCGTAGATTCGGCAGGGCGATACAACTATGGCTACACCTTC. Residues: CASSVDSAGRYNYGYTF.

In this sample, this clone turned up a few times. This chain uses TRBV27 with TRBJ1-1; D is perhaps TRBD1 (5 bases). The germline CDR1 and CDR2 sequences are MNHEY and SMNVEV (reference sequence). Trimming removed 2 bases at V and 2 bases at J, with 9 bases between. This CDR3 comprises 14 residues. The CDR3 region has the DNA TGTGCCAGCAGTTTAGGGGGAATTAACACTGAAGCTTTCTTT. Translating gives CASSLGGINTEAFF.

This clone came up a few times. The chain joins TRBV15 to TRBJ1-4; the D is unclear. V was shortened by 0 bases and J by 7 bases, with 12 bases between the two germline ends. Per the germline V gene, CDR1 is LNHNV and CDR2 is YYDKDF (reference sequence). CDR3 length: 15 amino acids. The CDR3 reads CATSRDPGLGEKLFF. In DNA form, the CDR3 reads TGTGCCACCAGCAGAGATCCTGGGTTGGGTGAAAAACTGTTTTTT.

This clone was detected only a few times. This chain connects TRBV29-1 to TRBJ1-5, with D hard to call. This CDR3 region has 13 residues. Germline lookup yields CDR1 SQVTM and CDR2 ANQGSEA. V was shortened by 1 base and J by 3 bases, with 7 bases between the two germline ends. For the CDR3, the DNA is TGCAGCGTTGAAGTGTCAGTCAATCAGCCCCAGCATTTT. As protein: CSVEVSVNQPQHF.

The chain joins TRBV5-6 to TRBJ2-3; 7 bases agree with TRBD1. The J segment lost 3 bases and the V segment lost 6 bases, leaving 7 bases of the junction unmatched. The CDR3 consists of 14 residues. CDR1 is SGHDT and CDR2 is YYEEEE in the germline V gene. Here the CDR3 DNA reads TGTGCCAGCATGGACAGGTTACAAACAGATACGCAGTATTTT. Amino acid sequence: CASMDRLQTDTQYF. The whole variable domain, remainder taken from reference TRBV5-6 and TRBJ2-3, is DAGVTQSPTHLIKTRGQQVTLRCSPKSGHDTVSWYQQALGQGPQFIFQYYEEEERQRGNFPDRFSGHQFPNYSSELNVNALLLGDSALYLCASMDRLQTDTQYFGPGTRLTVL.

With regard to this clone: One junction end does not reproduce the germline sequence, and a read error may be involved. This rearrangement joins TRBV29-1 to TRBJ2-7; D gene unclear. Germline values: CDR1 SQVTM, CDR2 ANQGSEA. This CDR3 has 12 amino acids. CDR3 coding DNA: TGCAGCGTTGGCGCAGGCTCCTCCGAGCAGTACTTC. It yields the protein CSVGAGSSEQYF.

The chain links TRBV30 to TRBJ1-4; D ambiguous. CDR3 length: 13 amino acids. The germline V gene encodes CDR1 GTSNPN and CDR2 SVGIG (reference sequence). V gave up 3 bases and J gave up 4 bases, with 9 bases separating them. This CDR3 is CAWRDGFNEKLFF. The CDR3 nucleotides are TGTGCCTGGAGGGACGGTTTTAATGAAAAACTGTTTTTT.

The V gene is TRBV18, the J gene TRBJ2-1; D unclear. This CDR3 has 13 amino acids. Germline loops: CDR1 KGHSH, CDR2 LQKENI. V was clipped by 2 bases and J by 5 bases, with 7 bases between them. CDR3 in amino acids: CASSPGWDNEQFF. DNA of the CDR3: TGTGCCAGCTCACCAGGATGGGACAATGAGCAGTTCTTC.

This chain joins TRBV27 and TRBJ2-7; TRBD1 or TRBD2 may be the D gene (5 bases each). CDR1 and CDR2 (germline): MNHEY, SMNVEV (reference sequence). Trimming left V 8 bases short and J 2 bases short, with 16 bases between. The CDR3 covers 14 residues. CDR3 loop: CASPLGESTYEQYF. In nucleotides, the CDR3 is TGTGCCAGCCCCCTAGGGGAGTCCACCTACGAGCAGTACTTC.

J is TRBJ1-1 and V is TRBV27; D remains ambiguous. Trimming took 5 bases from V and 11 from J, leaving 21 bases between them. The germline CDR1 and CDR2 sequences are MNHEY and SMNVEV (reference sequence). The CDR3 sequence is 14 residues long. The CDR3 DNA reads as TGTGCCAGCAGTGAATCGTGGGGTGCGGGTCGGGCTTTCTTT. Translated, it gives CASSESWGAGRAFF.

The chain employs TRBV13 and TRBJ2-4; TRBD2 might be the D (7 bases). The CDR3 spans 14 residues. V was clipped by 2 bases and J by 6 bases, with 11 bases between them. Germline CDR1 and CDR2: PRHDT and FYEKMQ (reference sequence). CDR3 in amino acids: CASSLTGRGNIQYF. The CDR3 DNA is TGTGCCAGCAGCTTAACAGGGAGGGGAAACATTCAGTACTTC.